This T cell receptor beta chain was sequenced in a study of T cell responses to AZD1222 COVID-19 vaccine. Worth noting for this clone: Its antigen is unknown.

Trimming removed 7 bases at V and 5 bases at J, with 11 bases between. The CDR3 covers 12 residues. General study findings and limits: In a largely white British group with more females than males, clonal diversity was possibly underestimated.

Second-dose intervals near 4 or 12 weeks were combined. Clones were sequenced by immunoSEQ multiplex PCR, and TCRdb holds only the in-frame ones, with some missing. The data contain about 89,000 clones, around 91% of them singletons. This TCR was sampled from an adult who received the AZD1222 COVID-19 vaccine. The sequencing here drew on peripheral blood, taken 28 days after the second AZD1222 dose. This sequence joins TRBV12-3 or TRBV12-4 and TRBJ1-1, with a weak D call TRBD1 (5 bases). The CDR3 loop reads CASTPGSTEAFF. The CDR3 nucleotides are TGTGCCAGCACCCCAGGGTCTACTGAAGCTTTCTTT.